This T cell receptor beta chain is from a study of long-term antiretroviral therapy in people with HIV. Runs used v3.0 of the immunoSEQ assay and were done at survey level. The protocol was immunoSEQ multiplex PCR, while the TCRdb copy is restricted to in-frame clones and leaves out a portion. The sample holds several thousand clones, 70% to 80% seen once. The ends lost 6 bases at V and 2 bases at J; junction bases unmatched: 7. CDR1 and CDR2 from the germline V gene are SGDLS and YYNGEE. The CDR3 extends over 14 amino acids. J is TRBJ2-7 and V is TRBV9; TRBD1 matches at 8 bases. This clonotype originated in a man aged 25 to 45 with HIV. The sequencing here drew on unsorted PBMCs, taken 0.4 years before starting antiretroviral therapy. CDR3 nucleotides: TGTGCCAGCACGAGGGGGACAGGACCCTACGAGCAGTACTTC. It specifies CASTRGTGPYEQYF.